This TCR beta chain was documented in a study of blood T cells in healthy people across ages. A second PCR of roughly 7 to 11 cycles used a sample-barcoded 5' primer and a J-beta primer mix. MiXCR, run by TCRdb on the 5' RACE reads, gives a single entry per CDR3 protein. The sample has hundreds of thousands of distinct CDR3 sequences, 49% seen once. This CDR3 region has 15 residues. Germline V gene lookup returns CDR1 LGHNA and CDR2 YNFKEQ. On this clonotype: Germline is not matched at one junction end, which may reflect a read error.

The TCR originated in a woman aged 55-69 years in good health. The sample consisted of blood. V gene TRBV4-2 combines with J gene TRBJ2-1; TRBD2 aligns across 8 bases. The CDR3 loop is CASTQGGTRRAEQFF. CDR3 DNA: TGTGCCAGCACCCAAGGGGGGACTAGGAGGGCGGAGCAGTTCTTC.